Each of the 27 T cell receptor beta chains below was sequenced from the same sample in a study of T cell repertoires in cytomegalovirus infection. One entry per CDR3 protein results from TCRdb running MiXCR on the reads. The data hold around 260,000 distinct CDR3 sequences, with roughly 10% observed a single time. Specimen: PBMCs. The receptor source for this set is a human donor in good health (CMV status not recorded). Some clones in this sample may be carry-over from other donors' samples.

The gene calls are TRBV28 and TRBJ1-6; 8 bases agree with TRBD1. Germline loops: CDR1 MDHEN, CDR2 SYDVKM. The CDR3 has 15 residues. J lost 9 bases, V lost 6 bases, and 10 bases had no gene match. The CDR3 bases are TGTGCCAGCAGCCCCGTGACAGGGGAAGGTTCACCCCTCCACTTT. This codes for CASSPVTGEGSPLHF.

This clonotype was observed once. CDR3 sequence reads: CASSPGLGNQPQHF. The CDR3 nucleotides are TGTGCCAGCTCCCCGGGACTTGGGAATCAGCCCCAGCATTTT. The chain joins TRBV18 to TRBJ1-5, with a weak D call TRBD1 (5 bases). Trimming shortened V by 6 bases and J by 4 bases, and 13 bases separated the two germline ends. This CDR3 has 14 residues. Germline V CDR1 and CDR2: KGHSH, LQKENI.

This clonotype was counted ten times or more. The chain has TRBV20-1 and TRBJ2-3; no firm D call. The V gene's germline CDR1 is DFQATT and CDR2 SNEGSKA (reference sequence). The CDR3 runs to 12 residues. The CDR3 DNA follows: TGCAGCCCGGTGGTGAGGAGAGATACGCAGTATTTT. Translating gives CSPVVRRDTQYF.

This clonotype has only a few counts. The chain combines TRBV28 with TRBJ2-7; possible D gene TRBD1, 6 bases. Trimming removed 5 bases at V and 3 bases at J, with 11 bases between. The CDR3 extends over 13 amino acids. Germline V gene lookup returns CDR1 MDHEN and CDR2 SYDVKM. The CDR3 region has the DNA TGTGCCAGCAGTGGATGGACAGACTACGAGCAGTACTTC. Translated: CASSGWTDYEQYF.

The chain joins TRBV6-1 to TRBJ1-5, with D perhaps TRBD1 (6 bases). The CDR3 spans 13 residues. V shed 10 bases and J shed 0 bases, with 10 bases lying between them. Germline-derived CDR1 and CDR2 are MNHNS and SASEGT. The CDR3 sequence: CATRQDSNQPQHF. The DNA of the CDR3 is TGTGCCACCCGACAGGATAGCAATCAGCCCCAGCATTTT.

This clonotype was detected ten times or more. The rearrangement links TRBV20-1 to TRBJ1-3; 7 bases agree with TRBD1. Germline lookup yields CDR1 DFQATT and CDR2 SNEGSKA (reference sequence). Germline trimming cut 3 bases from V and 8 bases from J; bases unmatched to any gene: 10. The CDR3 has 14 residues. The DNA for the CDR3 is TGCAGTGCTAGCACCAGTACAGGGGCGGACACCATATATTTT. Translation gives CSASTSTGADTIYF.

This clonotype has just one count. V gene TRBV7-8 combines with J gene TRBJ2-4; 10 nucleotides agree with TRBD1. The junction had 11 bases not matched to a gene; V was cut back by 3 bases and J by 6 bases. This CDR3 is 17 amino acids long. Germline V lookup: CDR1 SGHVS, CDR2 FQNEAQ. The DNA for the CDR3 is TGTGCCAGCAGCTTTAGGGGAGGGGACAGGGGTAGAAACATTCAGTACTTC. It is translated as CASSFRGGDRGRNIQYF.

This clonotype has ten or more counts. The rearrangement uses TRBV7-2 and TRBJ1-2; D gene uncertain. The length of the CDR3 is 14 residues. Germline values: CDR1 SGHTA, CDR2 FQGNSA. Trimming shortened V by 5 bases and J by 4 bases, and 14 bases separated the two germline ends. CDR3 protein: CASSLGDPVYGYTF. In nucleotides, the CDR3 is TGTGCCAGCAGCCTCGGTGATCCGGTCTATGGCTACACCTTC. The full variable domain, with the rest looked up from reference TRBV7-2 and TRBJ1-2, is GAGVSQSPSNKVTEKGKDVELRCDPISGHTALYWYRQSLGQGLEFLIYFQGNSAPDKSGLPSDRFSAERTGGSVSTLTIQRTQQEDSAVYLCASSLGDPVYGYTFGSGTRLTVV.

This clonotype was picked up many times. V gene TRBV6-8 combines with J gene TRBJ2-1; 12 nucleotides align to TRBD2. The CDR3 has 16 amino acids. From germline, CDR1 is MNHGY and CDR2 SAAAGT. With 6 bases clipped from V and 4 bases from J, the junction kept 7 bases outside the gene matches. The CDR3 loop reads CASRDLAGGPYNEQFF. As DNA, the CDR3 is TGTGCCAGCAGAGATCTAGCGGGAGGGCCTTACAATGAGCAGTTCTTC.

This clonotype was counted a few times. The gene calls are TRBV29-1 and TRBJ1-1; D unclear. The CDR3 runs 12 residues. Germline assignment: CDR1 SQVTM and CDR2 ANQGSEA. Trimming left V 4 bases short and J 1 base short, with 7 bases between. The CDR3 nucleotides are TGCAGCGTTGTGCGGCAGAACACTGAAGCTTTCTTT. It translates to CSVVRQNTEAFF.

The chain has TRBV4-2 and TRBJ2-1; 8 bases are a match to TRBD2. Trimming at V came to 4 bases and at J to 0 bases, leaving 5 bases not matched to a gene. This CDR3 contains 16 residues. The germline CDR1 and CDR2 sequences are LGHNA and YNFKEQ. CDR3 residues: CASSPMSGSSYNEQFF. In nucleotides, the CDR3 is TGTGCCAGCAGCCCTATGAGCGGGAGCTCCTACAATGAGCAGTTCTTC.

This clonotype was picked up many times. This rearrangement joins TRBV6-1 to TRBJ1-6, with D possibly being TRBD1 (5 bases). V was shortened by 5 bases and J by 6 bases, with 14 bases between the two germline ends. The CDR3 has 15 residues. Germline V gene sequence: CDR1 MNHNS, CDR2 SASEGT. For the CDR3, the DNA is TGTGCCAGCAGTCCCCTGACAGAGCCTAATTCACCCCTCCACTTT. Its translation: CASSPLTEPNSPLHF.

This clonotype was counted at least ten times. V usage is TRBV7-2 and J usage is TRBJ2-1, with 10 bases fitting TRBD2. The CDR3 is made up of 15 amino acids. Trimming at V came to 4 bases and at J to 2 bases, leaving 2 bases not matched to a gene. The germline CDR1 and CDR2 sequences are SGHTA and FQGNSA. CDR3 sequence (DNA): TGTGCCAGCAGCTCTAGCGGGAGACCCTACAATGAGCAGTTCTTC. Amino acid sequence: CASSSSGRPYNEQFF.

This clonotype appeared many times. The V gene is TRBV11-2, the J gene TRBJ2-5, with unresolved D. V shed 1 base and J shed 6 bases, with 12 bases lying between them. The length of the CDR3 is 14 residues. Germline values: CDR1 SGHAT, CDR2 FQNNGV. Written as DNA, the CDR3 is TGTGCCAGCAGCTTAGGTGGAGATGGGAAGACCCAGTACTTC. As protein: CASSLGGDGKTQYF.

This clonotype showed up many times. The CDR3 sequence: CASSPWGPSPFMDGYTF. CDR3 in DNA: TGTGCCAGCAGTCCCTGGGGCCCTTCCCCGTTTATGGATGGCTACACCTTC. This chain connects TRBV12-3 or TRBV12-4 to TRBJ1-2; possibly TRBD1 for D (5 bases). Trimming pared 5 bases from V and 6 bases from J, leaving 25 bases between. This CDR3 comprises 17 residues.

Only a few counts were recorded for this clonotype. This CDR3 is CASSFRINNEQFF. DNA of the CDR3: TGTGCCAGCAGTTTCAGGATTAACAATGAGCAGTTCTTC. The V gene is TRBV6-2 or TRBV6-3, the J gene TRBJ2-1, with no clear D. V was clipped by 4 bases and J by 5 bases, with 9 bases between them. Germline values: CDR1 MNHEY, CDR2 SVGEGT. The CDR3 totals 13 residues.

The sample holds one count of this clonotype. This may be a read error, as it is one base from a much larger clone. The chain recombines TRBV7-6 with TRBJ1-3; the match to TRBD1 covers 7 bases. In germline, CDR1 is SGHVS, CDR2 FNYEAQ. This CDR3 spans 14 amino acids. The CDR3 coding sequence is TGTCCCAGCAGCCCAAGGGGGCCCCTGAACACCATATATTTT. Amino acid sequence: CPSSPRGPLNTIYF.

This clonotype has at least ten counts. The chain carries TRBV12-3 or TRBV12-4 and TRBJ1-1; the match to TRBD1 covers 7 bases. V dropped 5 bases and J dropped 7; count of bases not matched to a gene: 10. The CDR3 length is 14 residues. Written as DNA, the CDR3 is TGTGCCAGCAGTCGGGGACAGCCCGGGGGTGAAGCTTTCTTT. Protein product: CASSRGQPGGEAFF.

The sample holds many counts of this clonotype. This chain connects TRBV18 to TRBJ1-1; TRBD1 is a possible D gene (6 bases). The V and J ends lost 2 bases and 1 base respectively, with 11 bases between them. This CDR3 is 15 amino acids long. The V gene's germline CDR1 is KGHSH and CDR2 LQKENI. CDR3 protein: CASSPGDRTNTEAFF. The CDR3 nucleotides are TGTGCCAGCTCACCAGGAGACAGGACGAACACTGAAGCTTTCTTT.

The chain joins TRBV19 to TRBJ1-2; D is unresolved. This CDR3 is 14 amino acids long. Germline CDR1 and CDR2: LNHDA and SQIVND (reference sequence). Trimming left V 6 bases short and J 4 bases short, with 15 bases between. The CDR3 DNA follows: TGTGCCAGTAGATGGCCGGAAAGGCTCTATGGCTACACCTTC. Protein product: CASRWPERLYGYTF.

This clonotype occurred many times. V gene TRBV12-3 or TRBV12-4 combines with J gene TRBJ2-2; 15 bases are a match to TRBD2. J lost 5 bases, V lost 5 bases, and 12 bases had no gene match. The CDR3 runs to 19 residues. The CDR3 region is CASSLNIGTSGGRTGELFF. The CDR3 region has the DNA TGTGCCAGCAGTCTAAATATCGGGACTAGCGGGGGGCGAACCGGGGAGCTGTTTTTT.

This clonotype has a count of ten or more. The chain carries TRBV7-2 and TRBJ1-4; TRBD1 is a possible D gene (5 bases). V shed 7 bases and J shed 4 bases, with 13 bases lying between them. CDR3 length: 14 residues. The germline CDR1 and CDR2 sequences are SGHTA and FQGNSA. In nucleotides, the CDR3 is TGTGCCAGCACCCGGCCGGGGCTTAATGAAAAACTGTTTTTT. Translation: CASTRPGLNEKLFF.

The V gene is TRBV28, the J gene TRBJ1-5, with a possible D match to TRBD1 (5 bases). The V gene lost 3 bases and the J gene lost 4 bases, with 10 bases spanning the gap. Looked up from germline, CDR1 is MDHEN and CDR2 is SYDVKM. The CDR3 spans 14 residues. CDR3 sequence reads: CASSFPPGNQPQHF. In DNA, the CDR3 is TGTGCCAGCAGTTTTCCCCCAGGGAATCAGCCCCAGCATTTT.

This clonotype was counted ten times or more. The V call is TRBV29-1, the J call TRBJ2-1, with 8 bases aligning to TRBD2. Germline V CDR1 and CDR2: SQVTM, ANQGSEA. After removal of 7 bases from V and 7 bases from J, the junction contained 12 bases not matched to a gene. The CDR3 is 14 amino acids. This chain's CDR3 is CSAAVSGGFNEQFF. The DNA for the CDR3 is TGCAGCGCTGCGGTCAGCGGGGGATTTAATGAGCAGTTCTTC.

This clonotype appeared many times. V gene TRBV24-1 combines with J gene TRBJ2-1; 9 nucleotides line up with TRBD2. Losses at the gene ends were 7 bases for V and 6 bases for J; bases not matched to a gene: 6. Per germline, CDR1 KGHDR and CDR2 SFDVKD. The CDR3 runs to 14 residues. CDR3 DNA sequence: TGTGCCACCAGAGGAGCGGGGGGTCGCAATGAGCAGTTCTTC. Its translation: CATRGAGGRNEQFF.

In this sample, this clonotype turned up many times. The chain couples TRBV28 to TRBJ2-3; either TRBD1 or TRBD2 may fit D (5 bases each). Trimming took 2 bases from V and 3 from J, leaving 12 bases between them. Germline CDR1 and CDR2: MDHEN and SYDVKM. The CDR3 extends over 15 amino acids. The CDR3 loop is CASSLGGFSTDTQYF. The CDR3 DNA reads as TGTGCCAGCAGTTTAGGGGGTTTTTCAACAGATACGCAGTATTTT.

This clonotype was picked up many times. V and J are TRBV7-2 and TRBJ2-3; the match to TRBD2 covers 16 bases. Unmatched junction bases numbered 5, after V lost 4 bases and J lost 1 base. Germline assignment: CDR1 SGHTA and CDR2 FQGNSA. CDR3 size: 18 residues. CDR3 bases: TGTGCCAGCAGCTCGGGACTAGCGGGAGGGCTACGCACAGATACGCAGTATTTT. Translating gives CASSSGLAGGLRTDTQYF.